This T cell receptor beta chain was recorded in a study of beta chain features in type 1 diabetes. Whole-study results and caveats: Shorter templates might be favored by PCR, equally in patients and controls.

Of the isolated RNA, all was reverse transcribed, and so the sequenced material was expressed TCRB transcripts. The data were produced by immunoSEQ multiplex PCR, yet TCRdb's version contains in-frame clones alone and is incomplete. The table records 250,000 to 350,000 clones, 13% to 15% of them present only once. This clone has a handful of counts. Antigen specificity is unknown. The junction shows a germline mismatch at one end, possibly a read error. Germline V gene sequence: CDR1 PRHDT, CDR2 FYEKMQ (reference sequence). The length of the CDR3 is 12 residues. The sequencing input was central memory CD4+ T cells from blood. The chain joins TRBV13 to TRBJ1-5, with D perhaps TRBD1 (5 bases). This clonotype originated in a man aged 25 to 45 in good health. The DNA for the CDR3 is TGTGCCAGCAGTTTAGGAGGGGAGCCCCAGCATTTT. Protein: CASSLGGEPQHF.